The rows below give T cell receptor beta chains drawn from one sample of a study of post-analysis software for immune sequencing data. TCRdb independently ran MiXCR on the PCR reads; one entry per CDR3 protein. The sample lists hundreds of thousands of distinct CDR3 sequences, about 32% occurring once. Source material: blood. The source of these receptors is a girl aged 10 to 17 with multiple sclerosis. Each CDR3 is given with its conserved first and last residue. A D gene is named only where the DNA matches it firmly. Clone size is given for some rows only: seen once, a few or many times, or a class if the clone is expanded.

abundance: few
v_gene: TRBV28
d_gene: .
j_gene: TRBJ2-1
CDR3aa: CASSLPGRKHTEQFF
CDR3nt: TGTGCCAGCAGTTTACCGGGACGCAAGCATACTGAGCAGTTCTTC

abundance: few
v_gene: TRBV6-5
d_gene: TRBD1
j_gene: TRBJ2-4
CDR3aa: CASSQDRVSIQYF
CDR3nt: TGTGCCAGCTCCCAGGACAGGGTTAGCATTCAGTACTTC

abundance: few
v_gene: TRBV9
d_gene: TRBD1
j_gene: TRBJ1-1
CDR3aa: CASSVQGVTEAFF
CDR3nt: TGTGCCAGCAGCGTGCAGGGGGTCACTGAAGCTTTCTTT

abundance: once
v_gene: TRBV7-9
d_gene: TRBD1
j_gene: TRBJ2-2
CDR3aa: CASSFAGGFGTGELFF
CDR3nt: TGTGCCAGCAGCTTTGCAGGGGGCTTTGGGACCGGGGAGCTGTTTTTT

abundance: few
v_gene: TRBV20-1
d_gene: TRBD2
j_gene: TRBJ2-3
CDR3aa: CSARPRGGLGDTQYF
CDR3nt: TGCAGTGCTCGCCCCCGGGGGGGCCTCGGAGATACGCAGTATTTT

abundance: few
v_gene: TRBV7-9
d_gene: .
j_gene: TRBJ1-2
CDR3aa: CASSLESGRAYGYTF
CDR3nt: TGTGCCAGCAGCTTAGAGTCAGGTCGGGCCTATGGCTACACCTTC

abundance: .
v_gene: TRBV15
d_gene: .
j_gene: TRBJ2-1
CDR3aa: CATGLAPGLYNERFF
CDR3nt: TGTGCCACCGGGTTGGCGCCGGGACTCTACAATGAGCGGTTCTTC

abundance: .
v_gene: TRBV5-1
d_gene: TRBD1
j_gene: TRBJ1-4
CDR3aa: CASSLAGGQKEKLFF
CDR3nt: TGCGCCAGCAGCCTTGCAGGGGGTCAGAAAGAAAAACTGTTTTTT

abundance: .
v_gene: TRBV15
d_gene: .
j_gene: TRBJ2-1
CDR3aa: CATSREGGPYNEQFF
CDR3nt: TGTGCCACCAGCAGAGAAGGTGGACCCTACAATGAGCAGTTCTTC

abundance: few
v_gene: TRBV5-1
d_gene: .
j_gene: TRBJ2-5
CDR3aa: CASSLEQGKETQYF
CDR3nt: TGCGCCAGCAGCTTGGAACAGGGTAAAGAGACCCAGTACTTC

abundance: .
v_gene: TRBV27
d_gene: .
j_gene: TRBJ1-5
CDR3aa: CASKPLGGNQPQHF
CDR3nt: TGTGCCAGCAAACCACTCGGGGGCAATCAGCCCCAGCATTTT